Listed below are T cell receptor beta chains from one sample, sequenced in a study of breast tumors, draining lymph nodes, adjacent tissues. TCRdb ran MiXCR on the multiplex PCR reads and lists one entry per CDR3 protein. The table records around 290,000 distinct CDR3 sequences, about 33% of them present only once. The sequenced sample was axillary lymph node tissue. These receptors were taken from a female donor with breast cancer. Some clones in this sample may be carry-over from other donors' samples. Both conserved end residues are part of each CDR3. Each record gives: V gene, J gene, CDR3 protein.

TRBV25-1	TRBJ2-1	CASSESHRVRVHEQFF
TRBV5-6	TRBJ2-5	CASRPGPGAQETQYF
TRBV10-3	TRBJ2-3	CAIGKGISPGTDTQYF
TRBV20-1	TRBJ2-3	CSALILTTDTQYF
TRBV19	TRBJ2-1	CASSASSGRNNEQFF
TRBV20-1	TRBJ2-7	CSARPPPSYEQYF
TRBV20-1	TRBJ1-6	CSARGQGSSPLHF
TRBV30	TRBJ2-6	CAWGIGRISGANVLTF
TRBV7-2	TRBJ2-7	CASSFAGTASYEQYF
TRBV7-2	TRBJ2-5	CASSLRLEETQYF
TRBV28	TRBJ2-5	CASSLAGLQGETQYF
TRBV4-3	TRBJ1-4	CASSQDARGQGGEKLFF
TRBV20-1	TRBJ2-7	CSARDERRIYEQYF
TRBV11-1	TRBJ2-7	CASSRPGGSPYEQYF
TRBV10-1	TRBJ2-2	CASSGILFTGELFF
TRBV24-1	TRBJ2-2	CATSVPGTGELFF
TRBV5-1	TRBJ1-6	CASRRSGVDNSPLHF
TRBV7-2	TRBJ2-7	CASSYGQGLDEQYF
TRBV6-1	TRBJ1-5	CASSEWDRVDNQPQHF
TRBV7-6	TRBJ2-7	CASSSPGQGINEQYF
TRBV4-1	TRBJ2-5	CASSQDHSGFEETQYF
TRBV7-8	TRBJ1-6	CASCLEGRSPLHF
TRBV12-3/TRBV12-4	TRBJ2-7	CASTPTGGALRHSYEQYF
TRBV12-3/TRBV12-4	TRBJ2-1	CASSPPSPRLSYNEQFF
TRBV9	TRBJ1-5	CASSGLGGQETQHF
TRBV15	TRBJ1-2	CATSRGLQLYGHTF
TRBV30	TRBJ1-2	CAWSDEGGYTF
TRBV28	TRBJ2-7	CASSDVDMTYEQYF
TRBV5-6	TRBJ2-7	CASSDLTSGRGEQYF
TRBV2	TRBJ2-2	CAGSVSASGRAPLFF
TRBV30	TRBJ2-7	CAWSPGLRYEQYF
TRBV7-6	TRBJ1-3	CASSLGGTAGNTIYF
TRBV19	TRBJ2-3	CASSDWDRESTDTQYF
TRBV20-1	TRBJ2-3	CSASRGLAGSTDTQYF
TRBV7-9	TRBJ2-7	CASSWGWGAGSYEQYF
TRBV6-6	TRBJ1-2	CASSYAPGQGTSGYAF
TRBV5-6	TRBJ2-2	CASSGMGQGTGELFF
TRBV4-1	TRBJ2-7	CASSQVTGGLPYEQYF
TRBV7-2	TRBJ2-7	CASSPLSGSHEQYF